Listed here are 7 T cell receptor beta chains from one sample, sequenced in a study of cytomegalovirus exposure and HLA in healthy donors. Clones were sequenced by immunoSEQ multiplex PCR, and TCRdb holds only the in-frame ones, with some missing. This repertoire shows some 220,000 clones, 90% to 95% found once; its top ten account for more than 1%. Sequencing was done on a sample of PBMCs. These receptor sequences come from a woman between 18 and 29 years old in good health and CMV-seronegative.

The J gene is TRBJ1-3, the V gene TRBV5-1, with 9 bases matching TRBD1. J gave up 0 bases and V 7 bases, and 8 bases lay outside the gene matches. CDR1 is SGHRS and CDR2 is YFSETQ in the germline V gene. This CDR3 contains 16 residues. The CDR3 sequence is CASQKGQGPSGNTIYF. The DNA for the CDR3 is TGCGCCAGCCAGAAGGGACAGGGCCCCTCTGGAAACACCATATATTTT.

This clone was detected only once. V usage is TRBV28 and J usage is TRBJ2-7, with TRBD2 matching 7 bases. J was trimmed by 3 bases and V by 2 bases; bases with no gene match: 10. CDR1 is MDHEN and CDR2 is SYDVKM in the germline V gene. This CDR3 has 16 amino acids. The CDR3 is CASSLIGWEGGYEQYF. CDR3 coding DNA: TGTGCCAGCAGTTTAATAGGGTGGGAGGGAGGCTACGAGCAGTACTTC.

This clone has a single count. The rearrangement uses TRBV11-2 and TRBJ2-3; D possibly corresponds to TRBD2 (5 bases). Between the trimmed V and J ends, which lost 0 bases and 2 bases, there was a span of 9 bases. The CDR3 is 15 amino acids. Germline V lookup: CDR1 SGHAT, CDR2 FQNNGV. This chain's CDR3 is CASSLDPSPTDTQYF. The CDR3 bases are TGTGCCAGCAGCTTAGATCCTAGCCCCACAGATACGCAGTATTTT.

The chain carries TRBV5-4 and TRBJ2-7; D not resolved. The CDR3 has 14 amino acids. CDR1 is SGHNT, CDR2 YYREEE, per germline (reference sequence). The V end lost 6 bases, the J end lost 3 bases, and 16 bases lay between the germline ends. CDR3 in amino acids: CASTPNYADYEQYF. CDR3 coding DNA: TGTGCCAGCACTCCCAACTATGCGGACTACGAGCAGTACTTC.

This chain connects TRBV9 to TRBJ2-1; D might be TRBD2 (5 bases). The ends were cut back, 4 bases at V and 5 bases at J, with 22 bases in the middle. This CDR3 is 17 amino acids long. Looked up from germline, CDR1 is SGDLS and CDR2 is YYNGEE. In DNA, the CDR3 is TGTGCCAGCAGCCCCAAGGGTTCGAGGGCCAGACACAATGAGCAGTTCTTC. Translation gives CASSPKGSRARHNEQFF.

This chain uses TRBV2 with TRBJ1-5, with D perhaps TRBD1 (5 bases). V was cut by 6 bases and J by 3 bases, with 15 bases left in between. The CDR3 totals 15 residues. The germline gives CDR1 SNHLY, CDR2 FYNNEI. The CDR3 sequence is CASRGGWGYNQPQHF. CDR3 nucleotide sequence: TGTGCCAGCAGGGGGGGGTGGGGCTACAATCAGCCCCAGCATTTT.

The V gene is TRBV9, the J gene TRBJ2-7, with 12 bases that match TRBD2. The length of the CDR3 is 15 residues. V lost 4 bases to trimming and J lost 2 bases; unmatched junction nucleotides: 4. Germline V gene data show CDR1 as SGDLS and CDR2 as YYNGEE. The CDR3 reads CASSPGLAGAYEQYF. The CDR3 DNA reads as TGTGCCAGCAGCCCGGGACTAGCGGGCGCCTACGAGCAGTACTTC.